This T cell receptor (beta chain) came from a study of memory CD4+ T cells and cytomegalovirus serostatus. CDR1 is SGHAT, CDR2 FQNNGV, per germline. V lost 5 bases and J lost 2, with 13 bases in between. This CDR3 has 14 amino acids. Regarding this clone: Its specificity is unknown.

Sequencing used immunoSEQ multiplex PCR; TCRdb keeps in-frame clones, though not all of them. The sample has roughly 76,000 clones, around 80% seen once. Whole-study findings and limits: Each of 60 to 80 CMV-associated TCRbeta sequences occurred in one to five individuals. The CMV-associated TCR signature appears largely within the CD4+ memory repertoire.

Single viable CD3+CD4+CD8-CD45RO+ cells were sorted as the memory CD4+ T cells. J is TRBJ2-7 and V is TRBV11-2; no reliable D call. What was sequenced was memory CD4+ T cells from blood. The receptor's source is an adult in good health and CMV-seropositive. DNA for the CDR3: TGTGCCAGCAGCCGTGTAGGGAACGCCTACGAGCAGTACGTC. Its protein product is CASSRVGNAYEQYV.